At least ten counts were recorded for the clone carrying this T cell receptor (beta chain). This CDR3 has 12 amino acids. Germline assignment: CDR1 SEHNR and CDR2 FQNEAQ (reference sequence). V was trimmed by 8 bases and J by 6 bases, leaving 10 bases between them. The sample is drawn from a study of molecular identifiers for immune sequencing clone quantification. At the level of the study: With replicates, the RNA of roughly 21,000 or 96,000 naive CD8 cells was split five ways and four were sequenced.

As CD8+CD4-CCR7+CD45RA+ cells, naive CD8 T cells were sorted. TCRdb re-called the PCR reads with MiXCR, one entry per CDR3 protein. This sample has over 600,000 distinct CDR3 sequences, with nearly 20% found just once. The rearrangement uses TRBV7-9 and TRBJ2-2; tentatively, D is TRBD1 (6 bases). Sample: naive CD8+ T cells from blood, with Jurkat cell RNA spiked in. Specified subset: FACS-sorted CD8+CD4-CCR7+CD45RA+ naive T cells. The receptor comes from a human donor in good health. Some libraries in this study had Jurkat cell RNA spiked in. The DNA of the CDR3 is TGTGCCAGCTTCAGGGGATCCGGGGAGCTGTTTTTT. Protein product: CASFRGSGELFF.